The rows below give T cell receptor beta chains drawn from one sample of a study of blood T cell repertoires in COVID-19. The table came from immunoSEQ multiplex PCR; TCRdb's copy has only in-frame clones and leaves some out. Here the sample spans fewer than 90,000 clones, about 83% being singletons. Sequencing input: peripheral blood. These receptors were obtained from a man aged 65 to 79 with acute or convalescent COVID-19. The CDR3 runs from the conserved cysteine through the conserved F or W. D genes are given only for firm matches. Expanded clones get a size class; other rows say once, few or many, or leave the size out.

TRBV5-1	-	TRBJ2-3	-	CASSLQGSDTQYF	TGCGCCAGCAGCTTGCAGGGATCAGATACGCAGTATTTT
TRBV6-2/TRBV6-3	TRBD2	TRBJ2-7	-	CASNYRTSEQYF	TGTGCCAGCAATTACCGGACTAGCGAGCAGTACTTC
TRBV12-3/TRBV12-4	-	TRBJ1-1	-	CASSSLMNTEAFF	TGTGCCAGCAGTTCCTTAATGAACACTGAAGCTTTCTTT
TRBV7-3	-	TRBJ2-6	once	CASSLRSTGRISGANVLTF	TGTGCCAGCAGCTTAAGGTCGACAGGACGTATCTCTGGGGCCAACGTCCTGACTTTC
TRBV9	-	TRBJ2-2	once	CASGTQRDTGELFF	TGTGCCAGCGGGACTCAACGTGACACCGGGGAGCTGTTTTTT
TRBV19	-	TRBJ2-7	-	CASSISGYEQYF	TGTGCCAGTAGTATATCGGGGTACGAGCAGTACTTC
TRBV27	TRBD1	TRBJ2-7	-	CATPRPPGQGGNEQYF	TGTGCCACCCCCCGCCCTCCGGGACAGGGGGGGAACGAGCAGTACTTC
TRBV2	-	TRBJ2-1	-	CASSPPGISYNEQFF	TGTGCCAGCAGTCCTCCGGGGATCTCCTACAATGAGCAGTTCTTC
TRBV7-2	-	TRBJ2-1	-	CASSFPGNEQFF	TGTGCCAGCAGCTTCCCCGGGAATGAGCAGTTCTTC
TRBV2	-	TRBJ2-7	-	CASSRDISYEQYF	TGTGCCAGCAGCCGGGACATCTCCTACGAGCAGTACTTC